The sequence of this T cell receptor beta chain was determined in a study of human T cells and chemical hapten exposure. The CDR3 has 12 amino acids. The ends were cut back, 1 base at V and 5 bases at J, with 8 bases in the middle. Germline V gene lookup returns CDR1 DFQATT and CDR2 SNEGSKA (reference sequence). Time point given: pre-sensitization, week 0. Indicated treatment: therapeutic diphenylcyclopropenone sensitization with weekly scalp DPC. Blood draws came before every patch-test application. Each cDNA molecule in the library carried unique molecular identifiers. TCRdb re-called the RACE reads with MiXCR, one entry per CDR3 protein. The sample lists about 300,000 distinct CDR3 sequences, 5% to 6.5% occurring once.

This specimen consisted of whole blood, obtained in connection with sensitization to the hapten diphenylcyclopropenone (DPC). The sequence derives from a woman aged 18 to 35 with alopecia areata. Some clones in this sample may be carry-over from other donors' samples. The chain combines TRBV20-1 with TRBJ1-1; D ambiguous. CDR3 residues: CSARVEATEAFF. CDR3 DNA sequence: TGCAGTGCTAGAGTTGAGGCAACTGAAGCTTTCTTT.